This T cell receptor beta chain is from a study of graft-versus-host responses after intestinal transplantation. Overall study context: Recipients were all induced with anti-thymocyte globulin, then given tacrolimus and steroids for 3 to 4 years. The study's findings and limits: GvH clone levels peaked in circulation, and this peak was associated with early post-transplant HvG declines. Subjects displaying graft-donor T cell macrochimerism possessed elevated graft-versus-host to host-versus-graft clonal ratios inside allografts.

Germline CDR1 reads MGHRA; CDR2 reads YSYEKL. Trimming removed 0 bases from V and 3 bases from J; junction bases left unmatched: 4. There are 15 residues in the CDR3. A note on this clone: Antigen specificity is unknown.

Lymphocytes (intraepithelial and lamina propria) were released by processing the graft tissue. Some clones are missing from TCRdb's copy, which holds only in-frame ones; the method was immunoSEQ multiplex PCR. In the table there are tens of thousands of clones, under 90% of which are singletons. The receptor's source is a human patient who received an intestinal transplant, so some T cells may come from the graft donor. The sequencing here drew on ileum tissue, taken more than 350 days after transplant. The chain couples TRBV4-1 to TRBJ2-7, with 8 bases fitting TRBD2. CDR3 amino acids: CASSQELAGIYEQYF. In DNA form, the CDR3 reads TGCGCCAGCAGCCAAGAGCTAGCGGGTATCTACGAGCAGTACTTC.